This T cell receptor beta chain came from a study of control samples from healthy donors and cancer patients. Measured with immunoSEQ multiplex PCR; TCRdb has only the in-frame clones, and not every one. Of 150,000 to 200,000 clones listed, roughly 88% were seen once; the top ten hold under 2%. This clone came up a few times. This CDR3 has 16 amino acids. Trimming took 1 base from V and 4 from J; bases not matched to a gene: 6. In germline, CDR1 is SGHVS, CDR2 FNYEAQ. The V gene is TRBV7-6, the J gene TRBJ1-4; 7 bases line up with TRBD1. Sequenced sample: blood. This clonotype was sampled from a man aged 18 to 29 in good health. CDR3 in amino acids: CASSLGAGGFNEKLFF. The CDR3, as DNA: TGTGCCAGCAGCTTAGGGGCAGGGGGATTTAATGAAAAACTGTTTTTT.